This TCR beta chain was identified during a study of cytomegalovirus exposure and HLA in healthy donors. The PCR used 60 Vbeta and 13 Jbeta primers. The table came from immunoSEQ multiplex PCR; TCRdb's copy has only in-frame clones and leaves some out. The table lists 150,000 to 200,000 clones, roughly 77% of them singletons, with approximately 0.4% in the top ten. Study-wide points: The investigators catalogued 150 to 200 TCR beta chains as cytomegalovirus-associated.

The V gene's germline CDR1 is MNHNS and CDR2 SASEGT. CDR3 length equals 15 residues. V was shortened by 3 bases and J by 1 base, with 11 bases between the two germline ends. A word on this clone: Antigen: not known.

The sequenced sample was PBMCs. The chain combines TRBV6-1 with TRBJ2-3, with D possibly TRBD2 on 5 matching bases. This TCR was recovered from a male donor in good health and CMV-seropositive. CDR3 loop: CASSDGPEGTDTQYF. The CDR3, as DNA: TGTGCCAGCAGTGACGGCCCGGAGGGCACAGATACGCAGTATTTT.